The 32 T cell receptor beta chains reported below all come from one sample, sequenced in a study of blood T cell repertoires in COVID-19. Measured with immunoSEQ multiplex PCR; TCRdb has only the in-frame clones, and not every one. The profile shows fewer than 120,000 clones, around three quarters of them singletons. Sequenced sample: peripheral blood. All receptors derive from a woman aged 55-75 years with acute or convalescent COVID-19.

The V call is TRBV3-1 (or the pseudogene TRBV3-2), the J call TRBJ2-7; TRBD2 might be the D (6 bases). CDR1 is LGHDT and CDR2 is YNNKEL in the germline V gene (reference sequence). The CDR3 has 14 residues. Trimming shortened V by 4 bases and J by 1 base, and 11 bases separated the two germline ends. CDR3 DNA: TGTGCCAGCAGCCTTACCCGGGGGTCCTACGAGCAGTACTTC. Translating it yields CASSLTRGSYEQYF.

The CDR3: CASSPGDSEAFF. Written as DNA, the CDR3 is TGCGCCAGCAGCCCGGGGGACAGTGAAGCTTTCTTT. The chain uses TRBV5-1 and TRBJ1-1, with 7 bases fitting TRBD1. J lost 7 bases, V lost 4 bases, and 4 bases had no gene match. The CDR3 sequence is 12 residues long. Germline CDR1 SGHRS, CDR2 YFSETQ.

V usage is TRBV18 and J usage is TRBJ1-4; D gene unclear. Trimming stripped 5 bases from V and 5 bases from J, with 6 bases between. CDR3 length: 12 amino acids. Germline CDR1 and CDR2: KGHSH and LQKENI. The CDR3 DNA follows: TGTGCCAGCTCAAACGGGAATGAAAAACTGTTTTTT. Translating it yields CASSNGNEKLFF.

The chain has TRBV29-1 and TRBJ1-1; perhaps TRBD1 as D (5 bases). The length of the CDR3 is 13 residues. The germline V and J ends were trimmed by 3 bases and 7 bases, with 15 bases remaining between them. Germline CDR1 reads SQVTM; CDR2 reads ANQGSEA. CDR3 sequence: CSVDSGKGFEAFF. The CDR3 nucleotides are TGCAGCGTTGACTCAGGGAAGGGCTTTGAAGCTTTCTTT.

The J gene is TRBJ2-1, the V gene TRBV6-4; 7 bases line up with TRBD2. The V and J ends lost 4 bases and 5 bases, in that order; junction bases with no gene match: 8. Germline CDR1 MRHNA, CDR2 SNTAGT. This CDR3 has 15 residues. CDR3 sequence (DNA): TGTGCCAGCAGTGTTTGGTGGGGGGGAAACAATGAGCAGTTCTTC. Amino acid sequence: CASSVWWGGNNEQFF.

J is TRBJ1-1 and V is TRBV12-3 or TRBV12-4, with 9 positions matching TRBD1. V shed 6 bases, J shed 6 bases, and the junction held 5 bases outside the gene matches. This CDR3 comprises 13 residues. CDR3 in DNA: TGTGCCAGCAGAGCAAGGACAGGGGCTGAAGCTTTCTTT. It is translated as CASRARTGAEAFF.

The chain is built from TRBV7-2 and TRBJ2-5; a weak D match, TRBD2 (5 bases). With 6 bases removed from V and 1 base from J, the gap between germline ends came to 9 bases. Germline loops: CDR1 SGHTA, CDR2 FQGNSA. CDR3 length: 13 residues. The CDR3 DNA reads TGTGCCAGCAGTCGAGGGATCCAAGAGACCCAGTACTTC. Translating gives CASSRGIQETQYF.

V gene TRBV2 combines with J gene TRBJ2-7; D not resolved. The V end was cut by 4 bases, the J end by 4 bases, with 14 bases between. The germline CDR1 and CDR2 sequences are SNHLY and FYNNEI. The CDR3 is 14 amino acids. The CDR3 DNA reads TGTGCCAGCAGTGGGCACATCCTGGTATACGAGCAGTACTTC. Its protein product is CASSGHILVYEQYF.

As DNA, the CDR3 is TGTGCCAGCTGTAACTACAGGGGAGGCCATTCACCCCTCCACTTT. Translating it yields CASCNYRGGHSPLHF. The rearrangement joins TRBV6-5 to TRBJ1-6; 7 bases are a match to TRBD1. V trimming: 8 bases; J trimming: 8 bases; junction bases outside the gene matches: 12. CDR3 length: 15 amino acids. Germline V gene lookup returns CDR1 MNHEY and CDR2 SVGAGI.

The chain links TRBV12-5 to TRBJ1-1; D possibly corresponds to TRBD1 (5 bases). Deletions cut 3 bases from V and 3 bases from J, with 5 bases between. Germline V gene lookup returns CDR1 LGHNT and CDR2 FRNRAP. The CDR3 sequence is 12 residues long. The CDR3 loop reads CASGLGDTEAFF. CDR3 nucleotides: TGTGCTAGTGGTTTAGGGGACACTGAAGCTTTCTTT.

The V gene is TRBV7-6, the J gene TRBJ2-1; 7 nucleotides line up with TRBD2. V shed 4 bases, J shed 3 bases, and the junction held 12 bases outside the gene matches. This CDR3 comprises 17 residues. Germline CDR1 SGHVS, CDR2 FNYEAQ. In nucleotides, the CDR3 is TGTGCCAGCAGCTCCAGCACGGCGGGGGACTACTACAATGAGCAGTTCTTC. Its protein product is CASSSSTAGDYYNEQFF.

V and J are TRBV14 and TRBJ1-6, with TRBD1 matching 7 bases. CDR1 is SGHDN, CDR2 FVKESK, per germline. The V and J ends lost 4 bases and 7 bases, in that order; junction bases with no gene match: 4. The CDR3 length is 14 residues. The chain's CDR3 is CASSPRGPNSPLHF. As DNA, the CDR3 is TGTGCCAGCAGCCCGAGGGGGCCCAATTCACCCCTCCACTTT.

This sequence joins TRBV18 and TRBJ1-2; D is unresolved. The CDR3 has 15 residues. The germline V gene has CDR1 KGHSH and CDR2 LQKENI. Trimming left V 3 bases short and J 4 bases short, with 15 bases between. Here the CDR3 reads CASSPDEETTYGYTF. In nucleotides, the CDR3 is TGTGCCAGCTCACCCGACGAGGAAACCACCTATGGCTACACCTTC.

The rearrangement uses TRBV7-6 and TRBJ2-3, with TRBD2 matching over 11 bases. The germline V gene has CDR1 SGHVS and CDR2 FNYEAQ. CDR3 size: 17 residues. With V trimmed by 6 bases and J by 2 bases, 10 bases remained unmatched. The CDR3: CASSFSTSGAHTDTQYF. The DNA of the CDR3 is TGTGCCAGCAGTTTCTCGACTAGCGGGGCCCACACAGATACGCAGTATTTT.

This chain uses TRBV3-1 (or the pseudogene TRBV3-2) with TRBJ2-2; tentatively, D is TRBD2 (7 bases). CDR1 and CDR2 from the germline V gene are LGHDT and YNNKEL (reference sequence). The V and J ends lost 4 bases and 4 bases respectively, with 22 bases between them. The CDR3 contains 18 residues. The CDR3 bases are TGTGCCAGCAGCCGACGACTGGGCGGGGGCTTTCCCACCGGGGAGCTGTTTTTT. It specifies CASSRRLGGGFPTGELFF.

This chain uses TRBV7-2 with TRBJ1-2, with D perhaps matching TRBD1 (6 bases). Germline assignment: CDR1 SGHTA and CDR2 FQGNSA. Deletions cut 5 bases from V and 3 bases from J, with 25 bases between. The CDR3 extends over 18 amino acids. In DNA form, the CDR3 reads TGTGCCAGCAGCCCACCTAGTGCCCTACAGGGATCCTACTATGGCTACACCTTC. Translated: CASSPPSALQGSYYGYTF.

This clone was seen at least ten times. The same CDR3 is also encoded by other DNA sequences in this sample. The rearrangement links TRBV3-1 (or the pseudogene TRBV3-2) to TRBJ1-2, with 9 bases that match TRBD1. Germline CDR1 is LGHDT and CDR2 is YNNKEL (reference sequence). The CDR3 is 16 amino acids. Germline trimming cut 1 base from V and 4 bases from J; bases unmatched to any gene: 7. CDR3 in DNA: TGTGCCAGCAGCCAAGTAGGGACAGGGAGAGGCTATGGCTACACCTTC. Its protein is CASSQVGTGRGYGYTF.

In its sample, this clone was seen many times. This chain joins TRBV18 and TRBJ1-6, with D perhaps matching TRBD1 (5 bases). V shed 5 bases and J shed 7 bases, with 12 bases lying between them. This CDR3 is built from 14 residues. Germline lookup yields CDR1 KGHSH and CDR2 LQKENI. The CDR3 DNA is TGTGCCAGCTCATTGTCTCCAGGGAATTCACCCCTCCACTTT. Its protein is CASSLSPGNSPLHF.

V usage is TRBV29-1 and J usage is TRBJ1-5; the match to TRBD1 covers 7 bases. From germline, CDR1 is SQVTM and CDR2 ANQGSEA. The CDR3 loop spans 14 amino acids. V shed 6 bases and J 2 bases; nucleotides not matched to a gene: 7. The DNA for the CDR3 is TGCAGCGTAGGTACAGACAGGGGCAATCAGCCCCAGCATTTT. Its protein is CSVGTDRGNQPQHF.

The chain has TRBV5-1 and TRBJ2-6; D possibly corresponds to TRBD1 (5 bases). Looked up from germline, CDR1 is SGHRS and CDR2 is YFSETQ. This CDR3 has 16 residues. V was cut by 5 bases and J by 4 bases, with 16 bases left in between. CDR3 region: CASSYTIGVGANVLTF. CDR3 bases: TGCGCCAGCAGTTACACTATAGGGGTCGGGGCCAACGTCCTGACTTTC. Looking up the rest from reference TRBV5-1 and TRBJ2-6 gives the full variable domain: KAGVTQTPRYLIKTRGQQVTLSCSPISGHRSVSWYQQTPGQGLQFLFEYFSETQRNKGNFPGRFSGRQFSNSRSEMNVSTLELGDSALYLCASSYTIGVGANVLTFGAGSRLTVL.

This chain links TRBV4-3 with TRBJ1-3, with TRBD1 identical over 8 bases. The ends lost 3 bases at V and 4 bases at J; junction bases unmatched: 8. The CDR3 covers 16 residues. Germline V lookup: CDR1 LGHNA, CDR2 YSLEER. CDR3 coding DNA: TGCGCCAGCAGCCATGACAGGGGTCGGGCCGGAAACACCATATATTTT. As protein: CASSHDRGRAGNTIYF.

This clone was seen only once. The chain joins TRBV10-3 to TRBJ1-1; D gene uncertain. Germline V gene sequence: CDR1 ENHRY, CDR2 SYGVKD. This CDR3 spans 14 amino acids. V lost 3 bases and J 0 bases, leaving 8 bases between the germline ends. CDR3 region: CAISDYPMNTEAFF. The CDR3 coding sequence is TGTGCCATCAGTGACTACCCCATGAACACTGAAGCTTTCTTT.

The chain has TRBV7-7 and TRBJ2-5, with 8 bases fitting TRBD2. Unmatched junction bases numbered 8, after V lost 1 base and J lost 7 bases. The germline V gene has CDR1 SSHAT and CDR2 FNYEAQ (reference sequence). This CDR3 is 15 amino acids long. As DNA, the CDR3 is TGTGCCAGCAGCTTAGACGGGGGGGGATCCGGGACCCAGTACTTC. Its protein product is CASSLDGGGSGTQYF. Looking up the rest from reference TRBV7-7 and TRBJ2-5 gives the full variable domain: GAGVSQSPRYKVTKRGQDVTLRCDPISSHATLYWYQQALGQGPEFLTYFNYEAQPDKSGLPSDRFSAERPEGSISTLTIQRTEQRDSAMYRCASSLDGGGSGTQYFGPGTRLLVL.

In the case of this clone: The identical CDR3 is also encoded by other nucleotide sequences in the sample. The V gene is TRBV3-1 (or the pseudogene TRBV3-2), the J gene TRBJ2-1, with 8 bases identical to TRBD2. Germline lookup yields CDR1 LGHDT and CDR2 YNNKEL (reference sequence). Germline trimming cut 4 bases from V and 3 bases from J; bases unmatched to any gene: 5. The CDR3 extends over 15 amino acids. DNA of the CDR3: TGTGCCAGCAGCCCAAGCGGGGGTAGCTACAATGAGCAGTTCTTC. As protein: CASSPSGGSYNEQFF.

CDR3 in DNA: TGCGCCAGCAGCCCCGGACAGGGGCGAGCCTTTAATGAAAAACTGTTTTTT. Its protein is CASSPGQGRAFNEKLFF. V and J are TRBV5-1 and TRBJ1-4; TRBD1 matches 9 bases. The CDR3 spans 17 residues. V lost 4 bases and J lost 4; bases outside the gene matches: 11. From germline, CDR1 is SGHRS and CDR2 YFSETQ. Looking up the rest from reference TRBV5-1 and TRBJ1-4 gives the full variable domain: KAGVTQTPRYLIKTRGQQVTLSCSPISGHRSVSWYQQTPGQGLQFLFEYFSETQRNKGNFPGRFSGRQFSNSRSEMNVSTLELGDSALYLCASSPGQGRAFNEKLFFGSGTQLSVL.

This rearrangement joins TRBV9 to TRBJ2-2; 10 bases map to TRBD1. The V gene end was trimmed by 4 bases and the J gene end by 1 base; junction bases not matched to a gene: 7. The CDR3 is 17 amino acids. Germline V lookup: CDR1 SGDLS, CDR2 YYNGEE. This CDR3 is CASSTRQGAVNTGELFF. DNA of the CDR3: TGTGCCAGCAGCACAAGACAGGGGGCGGTGAACACCGGGGAGCTGTTTTTT.

This clone has only a few counts. This chain joins TRBV19 and TRBJ1-6; 8 bases map to TRBD1. Germline lookup yields CDR1 LNHDA and CDR2 SQIVND (reference sequence). The CDR3 spans 14 residues. The J segment lost 14 bases and the V segment lost 4 bases, leaving 10 bases of the junction unmatched. CDR3 amino acids: CASSTQTGDFTLHF. The CDR3 DNA reads TGTGCCAGTAGTACACAGACAGGGGACTTCACCCTCCACTTT.

This clone was found a few times. V and J are TRBV7-2 and TRBJ1-4; no reliable D call. This CDR3 has 15 amino acids. Deletions cut 5 bases from V and 7 bases from J, with 17 bases between. Germline-derived CDR1 and CDR2 are SGHTA and FQGNSA. In DNA form, the CDR3 reads TGTGCCAGCAGCGCGGCGAACGGAAACTTTGAAAAACTGTTTTTT. It is translated as CASSAANGNFEKLFF.

This clone came up a few times. The sample has other DNA sequences that encode this CDR3 too. The gene calls are TRBV3-1 (or the pseudogene TRBV3-2) and TRBJ1-5, with 9 bases aligning to TRBD1. The CDR3 has 15 amino acids. From germline, CDR1 is LGHDT and CDR2 YNNKEL (reference sequence). The ends lost 4 bases at V and 7 bases at J; junction bases unmatched: 8. DNA for the CDR3: TGTGCCAGCAGCCCCTCGGACAGGGGAAGACAGCCCCAGCATTTT. Protein sequence: CASSPSDRGRQPQHF.

V gene TRBV4-1 combines with J gene TRBJ1-1, with a possible D match to TRBD1 (5 bases). CDR3 length equals 15 residues. The germline V and J ends were trimmed by 1 base and 11 bases, with 20 bases remaining between them. Germline V gives CDR1 MGHRA, CDR2 YSYEKL. In DNA form, the CDR3 reads TGCGCCAGCAGCCAAGCGTCGGTGAGTGGGGCGAATGCTTTCTTT. Its protein product is CASSQASVSGANAFF.

J is TRBJ1-4 and V is TRBV19, with 9 bases fitting TRBD1. Germline-derived CDR1 and CDR2 are LNHDA and SQIVND (reference sequence). Trimming at V came to 6 bases and at J to 9 bases, leaving 8 bases not matched to a gene. The CDR3 covers 14 residues. The CDR3 region is CASRPAGQGKKLFF. The CDR3 DNA reads TGTGCCAGTAGACCCGCGGGACAGGGAAAAAAACTGTTTTTT.

CDR3: CASSPSQAGNTIYF. The CDR3 bases are TGTGCCAGCAGCCCCTCACAGGCTGGAAACACCATATATTTT. This sequence joins TRBV7-9 and TRBJ1-3; perhaps TRBD1 as D (5 bases). V was clipped by 5 bases and J by 2 bases, with 10 bases between them. CDR1 and CDR2 (germline): SEHNR, FQNEAQ (reference sequence). The CDR3 contains 14 residues.